This T cell receptor (beta chain) derives from a study of blood T cell repertoires in COVID-19. Study-level information: The cDNA or gDNA used as material had been derived from T cells, B-cell-depleted T cells, or PBMCs.

This CDR3 spans 14 amino acids. Germline CDR1 reads LNHDA; CDR2 reads SQIVND (reference sequence). Trimming removed 5 bases from V and 1 base from J; junction bases left unmatched: 4. This table comes from immunoSEQ multiplex PCR, and its TCRdb copy is limited to in-frame clones, with some not included. The sample holds 150,000 to 200,000 clones, roughly 80% seen once. The TCR sequence derives from a man aged 55-75 years with active or convalescent COVID-19. This chain connects TRBV19 to TRBJ1-1, with TRBD1 matching 7 bases. Sequenced sample: peripheral blood. The DNA of the CDR3 is TGTGCCAGTAGTTTTAACAGGGGGAACACTGAAGCTTTCTTT. This sequence encodes CASSFNRGNTEAFF.